This is a list of T cell receptor beta chains from one sample in a study of cytomegalovirus exposure and HLA in healthy donors. The method was immunoSEQ multiplex PCR; TCRdb's version includes in-frame clones alone and lacks a portion of them. The sample carries more than 85,000 clones, roughly nine tenths recorded once. The source material was PBMCs. Receptors originate from a woman under 30 in good health and CMV-seronegative. Both conserved end residues are part of each CDR3. The D gene is left open where the match is weak. Clone size, where shown, is once, few, many, or a class for clones that have expanded.

v_gene: TRBV28; d_gene: -; j_gene: TRBJ1-1; abundance: -; CDR3nt: TGTGCCAGCAGTTTCGGGGGGAGTGCTGAAGCTTTCTTT; CDR3aa: CASSFGGSAEAFF
v_gene: TRBV19; d_gene: -; j_gene: TRBJ2-1; abundance: -; CDR3nt: TGTGCCAGTAGTATAGATGACTTTAGCTCCTACAATGAGCAGTTCTTC; CDR3aa: CASSIDDFSSYNEQFF
v_gene: TRBV21-1; d_gene: -; j_gene: TRBJ2-5; abundance: -; CDR3nt: TGTGCCAGCAGCTCCTTGGGGACTAGCGGGGGGTCGGGAGAGACCCAGTACTTC; CDR3aa: CASSSLGTSGGSGETQYF
v_gene: TRBV19; d_gene: -; j_gene: TRBJ2-7; abundance: -; CDR3nt: TGTGCCAGTAGTATCCGGGACACTTACGAGCAGTACTTC; CDR3aa: CASSIRDTYEQYF
v_gene: TRBV7-2; d_gene: -; j_gene: TRBJ1-6; abundance: -; CDR3nt: TGTGCCAGCAGCTTAGGAGCAGGGGCCTATAATTCACCCCTCCACTTT; CDR3aa: CASSLGAGAYNSPLHF
v_gene: TRBV5-1; d_gene: TRBD2; j_gene: TRBJ2-2; abundance: -; CDR3nt: TGCGCCAGCAGCTTGACTAGCGGGAGTGAGACCGGGGAGCTGTTTTTT; CDR3aa: CASSLTSGSETGELFF
v_gene: TRBV4-2; d_gene: TRBD2; j_gene: TRBJ2-3; abundance: -; CDR3nt: TGTGCCAGCAGCGCGCGGGGGGGCCAAGATACGCAGTATTTT; CDR3aa: CASSARGGQDTQYF
v_gene: TRBV7-3; d_gene: -; j_gene: TRBJ1-2; abundance: -; CDR3nt: TGTGCCAGCAGCTTAATGCTCGGAGATGGCTACACCTTC; CDR3aa: CASSLMLGDGYTF
v_gene: TRBV28; d_gene: TRBD1; j_gene: TRBJ1-2; abundance: once; CDR3nt: TGTGCCAGCAGTCGATCGGGACAGGGTAACTATGGCTACACCTTC; CDR3aa: CASSRSGQGNYGYTF
v_gene: TRBV28; d_gene: -; j_gene: TRBJ1-2; abundance: few; CDR3nt: TGTGCCAGCAGTTCTTCTGATGGCTACACCTTC; CDR3aa: CASSSSDGYTF
v_gene: TRBV5-1; d_gene: TRBD2; j_gene: TRBJ2-1; abundance: -; CDR3nt: TGCGCCAGCAGTTTACTAGCGGGGCTGATTTCGAATGAGCAGTTCTTC; CDR3aa: CASSLLAGLISNEQFF
v_gene: TRBV7-8; d_gene: -; j_gene: TRBJ2-2; abundance: -; CDR3nt: TGTGCCAGCACCCCGATAAGAAGGGGTCTCCCCTCCAACACCGGGGAGCTGTTTTTT; CDR3aa: CASTPIRRGLPSNTGELFF
v_gene: TRBV28; d_gene: TRBD1; j_gene: TRBJ2-5; abundance: -; CDR3nt: TGTGCCAGCAGTTTCGGAGGACAGGGTGGGAAGACCCAGTACTTC; CDR3aa: CASSFGGQGGKTQYF
v_gene: TRBV11-1; d_gene: TRBD1; j_gene: TRBJ2-3; abundance: -; CDR3nt: TGTGCCAGCAGCCCAAGACAGGGGGCGGCAGATACGCAGTATTTT; CDR3aa: CASSPRQGAADTQYF
v_gene: TRBV30; d_gene: -; j_gene: TRBJ1-2; abundance: -; CDR3nt: TGTGCCTGGACAGGGTACTATGGCTACACCTTC; CDR3aa: CAWTGYYGYTF
v_gene: TRBV4-2; d_gene: -; j_gene: TRBJ2-2; abundance: -; CDR3nt: TGTGCCAGCAGCCCGTTTGCCGGGGAGCTGTTTTTT; CDR3aa: CASSPFAGELFF
v_gene: TRBV4-2; d_gene: -; j_gene: TRBJ2-7; abundance: -; CDR3nt: TGTGCCAGCAGCCAAGCCAGCCGGGACACATACGAGCAGTACTTC; CDR3aa: CASSQASRDTYEQYF
v_gene: TRBV2; d_gene: -; j_gene: TRBJ1-1; abundance: -; CDR3nt: TGTGCCAGCAGCGAGTCTGGACAGCATATGAACACTGAAGCTTTCTTT; CDR3aa: CASSESGQHMNTEAFF
v_gene: TRBV23-1; d_gene: TRBD1; j_gene: TRBJ1-1; abundance: few; CDR3nt: TGCGCCAGCAGTCATCCGGGACAGGGGAACACTGAAGCTTTCTTT; CDR3aa: CASSHPGQGNTEAFF
v_gene: TRBV15; d_gene: TRBD1; j_gene: TRBJ1-1; abundance: once; CDR3nt: TGTGCCACCCGGGCCTCCGGGACAGGCGAAGCTTTCTTT; CDR3aa: CATRASGTGEAFF
v_gene: TRBV2; d_gene: -; j_gene: TRBJ2-7; abundance: -; CDR3nt: TGTGCCAGCCAGTACTCCTACGAGCAGTACTTC; CDR3aa: CASQYSYEQYF
v_gene: TRBV2; d_gene: TRBD2; j_gene: TRBJ2-2; abundance: few; CDR3nt: TGTGCCACCCAAGGGACTAGCGGGAGAATTAAGGGCACCGGGGAGCTGTTTTTT; CDR3aa: CATQGTSGRIKGTGELFF
v_gene: TRBV5-4; d_gene: -; j_gene: TRBJ1-4; abundance: many; CDR3nt: TGTGCCAGCAGTCCCGGTCGAGGGGGGGTAGAAAAACTGTTTTTT; CDR3aa: CASSPGRGGVEKLFF
v_gene: TRBV6-1; d_gene: -; j_gene: TRBJ1-1; abundance: -; CDR3nt: TGTGTGGTAGGACAGATGAACACTGAAGCTTTCTTT; CDR3aa: CVVGQMNTEAFF
v_gene: TRBV2; d_gene: -; j_gene: TRBJ2-1; abundance: -; CDR3nt: TGTGCCAGCACTTATACAGGGAGCTCCTACAATGAGCAGTTCTTC; CDR3aa: CASTYTGSSYNEQFF
v_gene: TRBV4-2; d_gene: TRBD2; j_gene: TRBJ2-5; abundance: -; CDR3nt: TGTGCCAGCAGCAGAGCGGGGGCAACTCAAGAGACCCAGTACTTC; CDR3aa: CASSRAGATQETQYF
v_gene: TRBV6-5; d_gene: -; j_gene: TRBJ1-1; abundance: -; CDR3nt: TGTGCCAGCAGGTGGACGGGGGAGGGTACTGAAGCTTTCTTT; CDR3aa: CASRWTGEGTEAFF
v_gene: TRBV4-1; d_gene: -; j_gene: TRBJ1-1; abundance: -; CDR3nt: TGCGCCAGCAGCAGCAGGGCCCTGACGAACACTGAAGCTTTCTTT; CDR3aa: CASSSRALTNTEAFF
v_gene: TRBV15; d_gene: -; j_gene: TRBJ1-4; abundance: -; CDR3nt: TGTGCTACCAGCATCTCAACTAATGAAAAACTGTTTTTT; CDR3aa: CATSISTNEKLFF
v_gene: TRBV6-1; d_gene: TRBD1; j_gene: TRBJ2-7; abundance: -; CDR3nt: TGTGCCAGCAGTTCAACCAATTACAGGGGATACGAGCAGTACTTC; CDR3aa: CASSSTNYRGYEQYF
v_gene: TRBV5-4; d_gene: TRBD1; j_gene: TRBJ2-1; abundance: -; CDR3nt: TGTGCCAGCAGCTCCGGGACAGGCGCCTACAATGAGCAGTTCTTC; CDR3aa: CASSSGTGAYNEQFF
v_gene: TRBV30; d_gene: -; j_gene: TRBJ1-1; abundance: -; CDR3nt: TGTGCCTGGAGTGAACTTACCACTGAAGCTTTCTTT; CDR3aa: CAWSELTTEAFF
v_gene: TRBV28; d_gene: -; j_gene: TRBJ1-4; abundance: -; CDR3nt: TGTGCCAGCAGTTTAAGGGAGGAAGAAAAACTGTTTTTT; CDR3aa: CASSLREEEKLFF
v_gene: TRBV7-9; d_gene: TRBD1; j_gene: TRBJ1-1; abundance: -; CDR3nt: TGTGCCAGCAGCACGACAGGGAGCACTGAAGCTTTCTTT; CDR3aa: CASSTTGSTEAFF
v_gene: TRBV7-3; d_gene: TRBD2; j_gene: TRBJ2-7; abundance: -; CDR3nt: TGTGCCAGCAGCCCCATGGGGGGGGACCCCTACGAGCAGTACTTC; CDR3aa: CASSPMGGDPYEQYF
v_gene: TRBV9; d_gene: TRBD2; j_gene: TRBJ2-2; abundance: -; CDR3nt: TGTGCCAGCACCCTAACGGGAGGGTTGGTCAACACCGGGGAGCTGTTTTTT; CDR3aa: CASTLTGGLVNTGELFF
v_gene: TRBV5-1; d_gene: -; j_gene: TRBJ1-4; abundance: -; CDR3nt: TGCGCCAGCAGCTTATCGGGTCCCCGGAATGAAAAACTGTTTTTT; CDR3aa: CASSLSGPRNEKLFF
v_gene: TRBV28; d_gene: -; j_gene: TRBJ1-1; abundance: -; CDR3nt: TGTGCCAGCAGGGTCCAGGCGGGGAACACTGAAGCTTTCTTT; CDR3aa: CASRVQAGNTEAFF
v_gene: TRBV30; d_gene: TRBD1; j_gene: TRBJ2-1; abundance: once; CDR3nt: TGTGCCTGGACCACAGGGACAGGAGCACTCAATGAGCAGTTCTTC; CDR3aa: CAWTTGTGALNEQFF
v_gene: TRBV2; d_gene: TRBD1; j_gene: TRBJ1-2; abundance: -; CDR3nt: TGTGCCAGCAGTGAGACAGGGTGGGACTATGGCTACACCTTC; CDR3aa: CASSETGWDYGYTF
v_gene: TRBV7-6; d_gene: -; j_gene: TRBJ2-5; abundance: -; CDR3nt: TGTGCCAGCAGCCCTAGTCGGCCCAGTGAGACCCAGTACTTC; CDR3aa: CASSPSRPSETQYF
v_gene: TRBV6-1; d_gene: -; j_gene: TRBJ2-1; abundance: -; CDR3nt: TGTGCCAGCAGCTTAGACCGACAGACCTACAATGAGCAGTTCTTC; CDR3aa: CASSLDRQTYNEQFF